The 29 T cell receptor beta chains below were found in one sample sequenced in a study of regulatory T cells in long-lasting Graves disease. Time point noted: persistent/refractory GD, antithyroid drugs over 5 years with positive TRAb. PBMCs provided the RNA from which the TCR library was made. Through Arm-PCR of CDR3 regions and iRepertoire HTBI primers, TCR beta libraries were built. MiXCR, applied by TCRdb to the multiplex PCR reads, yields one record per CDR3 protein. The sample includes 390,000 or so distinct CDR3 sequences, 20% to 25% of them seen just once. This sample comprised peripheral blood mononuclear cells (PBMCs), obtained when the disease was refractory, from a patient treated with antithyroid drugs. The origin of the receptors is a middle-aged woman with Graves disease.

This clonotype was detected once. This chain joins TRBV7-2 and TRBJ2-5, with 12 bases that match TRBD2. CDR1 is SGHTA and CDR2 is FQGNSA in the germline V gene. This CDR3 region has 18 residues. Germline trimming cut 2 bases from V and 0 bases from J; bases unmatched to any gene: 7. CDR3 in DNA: TGTGCCAGCAGCTTAATTGGACTAGCGGGATATAACCAAGAGACCCAGTACTTC. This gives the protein CASSLIGLAGYNQETQYF.

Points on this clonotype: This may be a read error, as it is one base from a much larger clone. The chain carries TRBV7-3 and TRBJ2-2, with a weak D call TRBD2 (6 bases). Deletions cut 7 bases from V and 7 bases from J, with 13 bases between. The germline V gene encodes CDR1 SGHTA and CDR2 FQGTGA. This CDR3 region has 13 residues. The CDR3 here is CASKLAEYGELFF. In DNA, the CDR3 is TGTGCCAGCAAACTAGCAGAATACGGGGAGCTGTTTTTT. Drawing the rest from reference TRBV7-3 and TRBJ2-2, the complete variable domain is GAGVSQTPSNKVTEKGKYVELRCDPISGHTALYWYRQSLGQGPEFLIYFQGTGAADDSGLPNDRFFAVRPEGSVSTLKIQRTERGDSAVYLCASKLAEYGELFFGEGSRLTVL.

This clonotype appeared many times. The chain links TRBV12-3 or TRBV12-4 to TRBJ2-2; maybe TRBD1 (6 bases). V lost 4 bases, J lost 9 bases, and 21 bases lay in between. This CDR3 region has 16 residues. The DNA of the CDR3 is TGTGCCAGCAGTTCGTACAGGGTACTATCTCACCGGGAGCTGTTTTTT. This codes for CASSSYRVLSHRELFF.

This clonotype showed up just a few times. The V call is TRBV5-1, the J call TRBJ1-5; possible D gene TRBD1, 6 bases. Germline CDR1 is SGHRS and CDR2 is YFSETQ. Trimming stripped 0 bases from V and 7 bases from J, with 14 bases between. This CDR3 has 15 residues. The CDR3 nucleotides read TGCGCCAGCAGCTTGGTCCCAGGGGTTCAACAGCCCCAGCATTTT. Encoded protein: CASSLVPGVQQPQHF.

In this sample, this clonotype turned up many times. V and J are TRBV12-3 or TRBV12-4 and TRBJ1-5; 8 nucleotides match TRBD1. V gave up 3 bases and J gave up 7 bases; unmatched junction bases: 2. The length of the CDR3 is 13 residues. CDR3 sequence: CASSLGQVQPQHF. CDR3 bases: TGTGCCAGCAGTTTGGGACAGGTCCAGCCCCAGCATTTT.

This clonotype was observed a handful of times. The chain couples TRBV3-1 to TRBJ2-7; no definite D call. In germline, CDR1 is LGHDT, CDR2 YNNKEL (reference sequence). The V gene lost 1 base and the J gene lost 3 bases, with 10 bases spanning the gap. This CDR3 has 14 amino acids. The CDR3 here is CASSQGYSNYEQYF. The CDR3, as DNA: TGTGCCAGCAGCCAAGGGTACAGCAACTACGAGCAGTACTTC.

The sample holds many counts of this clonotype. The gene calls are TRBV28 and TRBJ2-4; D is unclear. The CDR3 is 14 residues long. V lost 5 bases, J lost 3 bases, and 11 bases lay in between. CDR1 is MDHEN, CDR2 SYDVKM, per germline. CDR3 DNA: TGTGCCAGCAGTGTGGATTCAGTCAAAAACATTCAGTACTTC. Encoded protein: CASSVDSVKNIQYF. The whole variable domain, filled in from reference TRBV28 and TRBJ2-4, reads DVKVTQSSRYLVKRTGEKVFLECVQDMDHENMFWYRQDPGLGLRLIYFSYDVKMKEKGDIPEGYSVSREKKERFSLILESASTNQTSMYLCASSVDSVKNIQYFGAGTRLSVL.

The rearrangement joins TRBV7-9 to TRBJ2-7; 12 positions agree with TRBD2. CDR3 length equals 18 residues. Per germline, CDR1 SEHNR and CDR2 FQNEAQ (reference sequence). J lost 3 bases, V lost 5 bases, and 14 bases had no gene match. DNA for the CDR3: TGTGCCAGCAGCCCCCAGACTAGCGGGAGTAGTCTTGTCTACGAGCAGTACTTC. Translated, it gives CASSPQTSGSSLVYEQYF.

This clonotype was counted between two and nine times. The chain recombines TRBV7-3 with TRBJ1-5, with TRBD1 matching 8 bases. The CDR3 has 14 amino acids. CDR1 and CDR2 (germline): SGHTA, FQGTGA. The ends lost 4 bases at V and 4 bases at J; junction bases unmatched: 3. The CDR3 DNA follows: TGTGCCAGCAGCTGTCGACAGGGGAATCAGCCCCAGCATTTT. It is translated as CASSCRQGNQPQHF.

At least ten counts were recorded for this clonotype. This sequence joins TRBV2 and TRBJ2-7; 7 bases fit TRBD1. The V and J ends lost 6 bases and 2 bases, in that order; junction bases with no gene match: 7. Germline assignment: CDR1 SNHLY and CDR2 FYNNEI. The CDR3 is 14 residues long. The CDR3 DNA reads TGTGCCAGCAGACTCGGACAGGAGACCTACGAGCAGTACTTC. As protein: CASRLGQETYEQYF.

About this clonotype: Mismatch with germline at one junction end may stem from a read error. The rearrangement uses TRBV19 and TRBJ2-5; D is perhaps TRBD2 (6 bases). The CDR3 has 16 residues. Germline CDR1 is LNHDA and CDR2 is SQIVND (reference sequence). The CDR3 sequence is CASSIPRSVGGEAQYF. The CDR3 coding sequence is TGTGCCAGTAGTATCCCTAGGTCAGTGGGAGGAGAGGCCCAGTACTTC.

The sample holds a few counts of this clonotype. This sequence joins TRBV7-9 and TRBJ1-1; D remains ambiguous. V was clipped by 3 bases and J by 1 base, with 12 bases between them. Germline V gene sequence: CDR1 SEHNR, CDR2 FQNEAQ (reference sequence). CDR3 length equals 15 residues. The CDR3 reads CASSLRPIENTEAFF. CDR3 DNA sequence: TGTGCCAGCAGCTTGAGACCCATAGAGAACACTGAAGCTTTCTTT.

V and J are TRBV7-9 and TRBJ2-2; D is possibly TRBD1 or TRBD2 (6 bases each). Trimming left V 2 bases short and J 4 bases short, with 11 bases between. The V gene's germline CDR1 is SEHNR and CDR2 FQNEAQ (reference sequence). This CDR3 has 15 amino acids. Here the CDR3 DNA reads TGTGCCAGCAGCTTATCAGGAGGGGGCACCGGGGAGCTGTTTTTT. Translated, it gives CASSLSGGGTGELFF.

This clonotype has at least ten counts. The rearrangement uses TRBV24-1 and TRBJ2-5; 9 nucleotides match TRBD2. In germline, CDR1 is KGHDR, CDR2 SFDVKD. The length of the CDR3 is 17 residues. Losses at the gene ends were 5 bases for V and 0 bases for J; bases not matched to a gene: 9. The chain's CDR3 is CATSAASGTGYQETQYF. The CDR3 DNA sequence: TGTGCCACCAGTGCGGCTAGCGGGACGGGGTACCAAGAGACCCAGTACTTC.

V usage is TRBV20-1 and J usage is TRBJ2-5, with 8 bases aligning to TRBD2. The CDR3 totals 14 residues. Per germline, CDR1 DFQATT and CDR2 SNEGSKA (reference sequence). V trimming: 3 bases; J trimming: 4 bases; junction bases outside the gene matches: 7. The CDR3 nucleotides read TGCAGTGCTAGTCTCAGCGGGAGTAGAGAGACCCAGTACTTC. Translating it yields CSASLSGSRETQYF.

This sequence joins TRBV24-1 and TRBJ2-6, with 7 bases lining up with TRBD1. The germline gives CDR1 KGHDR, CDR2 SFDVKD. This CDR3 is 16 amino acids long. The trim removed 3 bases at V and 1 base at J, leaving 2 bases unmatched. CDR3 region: CATSDPTGSGANVLTF. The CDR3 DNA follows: TGTGCCACCAGTGATCCGACAGGGTCTGGGGCCAACGTCCTGACTTTC.

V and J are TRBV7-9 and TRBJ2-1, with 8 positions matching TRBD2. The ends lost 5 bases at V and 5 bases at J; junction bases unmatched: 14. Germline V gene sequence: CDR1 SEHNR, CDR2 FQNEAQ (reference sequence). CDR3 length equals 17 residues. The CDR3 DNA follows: TGTGCCAGCAGCCGGCCTTACACTAGCGGAACCGACAATGAGCAGTTCTTC. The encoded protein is CASSRPYTSGTDNEQFF.

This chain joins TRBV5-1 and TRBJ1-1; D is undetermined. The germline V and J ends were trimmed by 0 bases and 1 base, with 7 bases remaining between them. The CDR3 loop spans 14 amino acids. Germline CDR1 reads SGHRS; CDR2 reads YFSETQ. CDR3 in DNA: TGCGCCAGCAGCTTGGTCCGCAGGAACACTGAAGCTTTCTTT. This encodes CASSLVRRNTEAFF. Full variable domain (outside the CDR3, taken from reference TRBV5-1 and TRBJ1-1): KAGVTQTPRYLIKTRGQQVTLSCSPISGHRSVSWYQQTPGQGLQFLFEYFSETQRNKGNFPGRFSGRQFSNSRSEMNVSTLELGDSALYLCASSLVRRNTEAFFGQGTRLTVV.

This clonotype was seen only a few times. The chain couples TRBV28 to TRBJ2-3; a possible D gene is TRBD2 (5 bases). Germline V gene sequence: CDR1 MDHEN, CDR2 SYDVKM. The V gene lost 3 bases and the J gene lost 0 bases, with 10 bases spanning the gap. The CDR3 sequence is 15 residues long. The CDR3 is CASSFPTGSTDTQYF. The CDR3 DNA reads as TGTGCCAGCAGTTTCCCGACGGGGAGCACAGATACGCAGTATTTT.

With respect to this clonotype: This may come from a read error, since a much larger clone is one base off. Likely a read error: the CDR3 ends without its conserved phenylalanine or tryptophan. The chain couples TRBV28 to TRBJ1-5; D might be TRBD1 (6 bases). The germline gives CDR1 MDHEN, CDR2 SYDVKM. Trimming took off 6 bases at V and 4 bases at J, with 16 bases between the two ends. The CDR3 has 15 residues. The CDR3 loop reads CASRPGLGGNQPQHS. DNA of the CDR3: TGTGCCAGCAGACCAGGGTTAGGGGGGAATCAGCCCCAGCATTCT.

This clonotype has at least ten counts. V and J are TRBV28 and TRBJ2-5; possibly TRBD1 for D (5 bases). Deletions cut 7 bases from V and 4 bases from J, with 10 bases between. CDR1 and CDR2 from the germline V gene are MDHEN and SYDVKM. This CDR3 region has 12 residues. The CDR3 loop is CASKQGSETQYF. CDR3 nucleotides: TGTGCCAGCAAGCAGGGATCAGAGACCCAGTACTTC.

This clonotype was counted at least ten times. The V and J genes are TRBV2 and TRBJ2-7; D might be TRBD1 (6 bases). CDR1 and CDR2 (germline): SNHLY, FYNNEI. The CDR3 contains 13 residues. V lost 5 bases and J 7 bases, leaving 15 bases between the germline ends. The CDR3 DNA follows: TGTGCCAGCAGTCCCCAGGAAGGGGGTGAGCAGTACTTC. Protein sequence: CASSPQEGGEQYF.

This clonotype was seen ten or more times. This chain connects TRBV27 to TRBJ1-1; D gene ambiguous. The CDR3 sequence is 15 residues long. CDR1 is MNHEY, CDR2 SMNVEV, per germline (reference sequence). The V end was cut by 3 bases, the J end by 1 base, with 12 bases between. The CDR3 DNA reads TGTGCCAGCAGTTTCCGTCGGGGTTCGAACACTGAAGCTTTCTTT. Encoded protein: CASSFRRGSNTEAFF.

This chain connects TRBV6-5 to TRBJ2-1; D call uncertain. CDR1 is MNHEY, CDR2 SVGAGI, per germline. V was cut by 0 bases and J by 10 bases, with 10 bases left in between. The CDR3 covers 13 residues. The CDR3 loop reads CASSYSNWSEQFF. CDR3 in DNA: TGTGCCAGCAGTTACTCGAACTGGTCGGAGCAGTTCTTC.

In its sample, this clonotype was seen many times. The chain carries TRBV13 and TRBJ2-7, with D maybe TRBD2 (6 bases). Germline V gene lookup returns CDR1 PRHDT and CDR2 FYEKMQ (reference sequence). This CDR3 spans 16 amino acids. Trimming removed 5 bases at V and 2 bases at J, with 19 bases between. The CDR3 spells CASSPTGGRGAYEQYF. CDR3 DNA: TGTGCCAGCAGCCCAACTGGAGGGAGAGGGGCCTACGAGCAGTACTTC.

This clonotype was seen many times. CDR3 amino acids: CASSYSQNTGELFF. The CDR3 coding sequence is TGTGCCAGCAGCTACTCACAGAACACCGGGGAGCTGTTTTTT. The chain joins TRBV11-2 to TRBJ2-2; D not certain. Trimming removed 4 bases from V and 1 base from J, with 7 bases in between. Germline V gene lookup returns CDR1 SGHAT and CDR2 FQNNGV. This CDR3 comprises 14 residues.

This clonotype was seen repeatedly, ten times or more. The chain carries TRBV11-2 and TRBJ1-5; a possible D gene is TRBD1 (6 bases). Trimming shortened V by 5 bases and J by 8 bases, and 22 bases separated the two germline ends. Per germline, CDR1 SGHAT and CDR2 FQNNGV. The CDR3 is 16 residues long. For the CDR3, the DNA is TGTGCCAGCAGCCCGGGCCCCACAGGGTACACAGAGCCCCAGCATTTT. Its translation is CASSPGPTGYTEPQHF. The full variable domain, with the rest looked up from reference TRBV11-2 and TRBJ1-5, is EAGVAQSPRYKIIEKRQSVAFWCNPISGHATLYWYQQILGQGPKLLIQFQNNGVVDDSQLPKDRFSAERLKGVDSTLKIQPAKLEDSAVYLCASSPGPTGYTEPQHFGDGTRLSIL.

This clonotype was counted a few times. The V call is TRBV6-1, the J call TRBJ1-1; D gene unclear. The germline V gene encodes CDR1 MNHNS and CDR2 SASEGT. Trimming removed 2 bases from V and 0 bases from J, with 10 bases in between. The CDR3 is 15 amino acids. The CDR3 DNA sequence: TGTGCCAGCAGTGAATGGAACGCTATGAACACTGAAGCTTTCTTT. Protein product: CASSEWNAMNTEAFF.

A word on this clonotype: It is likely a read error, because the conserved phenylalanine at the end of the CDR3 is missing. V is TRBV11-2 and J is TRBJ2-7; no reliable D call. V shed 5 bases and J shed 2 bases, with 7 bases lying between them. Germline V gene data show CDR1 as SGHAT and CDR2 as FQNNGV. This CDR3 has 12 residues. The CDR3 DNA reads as TGTGCCAGCAGCCGGTCGGCCTACGAGCAGTACCTC. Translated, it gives CASSRSAYEQYL.